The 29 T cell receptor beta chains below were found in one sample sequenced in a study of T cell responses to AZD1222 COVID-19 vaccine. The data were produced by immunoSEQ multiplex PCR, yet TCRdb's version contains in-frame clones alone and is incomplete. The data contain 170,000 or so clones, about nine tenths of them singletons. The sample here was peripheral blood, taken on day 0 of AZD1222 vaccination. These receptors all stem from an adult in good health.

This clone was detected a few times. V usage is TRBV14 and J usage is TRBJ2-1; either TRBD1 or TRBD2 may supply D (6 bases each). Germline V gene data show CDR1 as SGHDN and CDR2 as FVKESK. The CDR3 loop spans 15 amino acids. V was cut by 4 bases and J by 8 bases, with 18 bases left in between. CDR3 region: CASSRERGRFDEQFF. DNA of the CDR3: TGTGCCAGCAGCCGTGAGAGGGGGAGGTTCGATGAGCAGTTCTTC.

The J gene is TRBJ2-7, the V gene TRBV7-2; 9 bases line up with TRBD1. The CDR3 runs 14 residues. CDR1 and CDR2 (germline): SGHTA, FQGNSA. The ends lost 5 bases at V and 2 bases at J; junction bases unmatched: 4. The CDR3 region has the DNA TGTGCCAGCAGCCGGACAGGGGAGACCTACGAGCAGTACTTC. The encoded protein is CASSRTGETYEQYF.

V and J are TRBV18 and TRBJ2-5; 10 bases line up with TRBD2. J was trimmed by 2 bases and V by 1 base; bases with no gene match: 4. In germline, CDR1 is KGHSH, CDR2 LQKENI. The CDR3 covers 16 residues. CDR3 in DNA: TGTGCCAGCTCACCACTCTCTAGCGGGGGTCAAGAGACCCAGTACTTC. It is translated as CASSPLSSGGQETQYF.

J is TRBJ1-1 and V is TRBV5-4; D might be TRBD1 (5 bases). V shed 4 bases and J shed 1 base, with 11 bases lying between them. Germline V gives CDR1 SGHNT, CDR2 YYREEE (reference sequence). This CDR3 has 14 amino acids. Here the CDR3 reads CASSPETANTEAFF. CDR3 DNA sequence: TGTGCCAGCAGCCCGGAGACAGCGAACACTGAAGCTTTCTTT.

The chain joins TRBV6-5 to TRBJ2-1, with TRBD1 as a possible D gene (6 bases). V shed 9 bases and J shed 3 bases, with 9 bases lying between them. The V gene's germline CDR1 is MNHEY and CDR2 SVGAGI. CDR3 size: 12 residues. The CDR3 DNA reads TGTGCCAGTGAACAGGGCTACAATGAGCAGTTCTTC. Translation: CASEQGYNEQFF.

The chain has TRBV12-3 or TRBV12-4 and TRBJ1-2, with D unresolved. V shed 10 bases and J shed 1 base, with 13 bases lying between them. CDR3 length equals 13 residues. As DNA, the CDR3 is TGTGCCACCACCGAGAGCCTTAACTATGGCTACACCTTC. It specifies CATTESLNYGYTF.

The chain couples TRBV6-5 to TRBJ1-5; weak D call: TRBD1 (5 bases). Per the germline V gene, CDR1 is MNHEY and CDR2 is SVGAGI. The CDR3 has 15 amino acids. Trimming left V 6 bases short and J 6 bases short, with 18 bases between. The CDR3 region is CASRRTVSGGQPQHF. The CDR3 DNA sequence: TGTGCCAGCAGACGTACCGTATCGGGGGGTCAGCCCCAGCATTTT.

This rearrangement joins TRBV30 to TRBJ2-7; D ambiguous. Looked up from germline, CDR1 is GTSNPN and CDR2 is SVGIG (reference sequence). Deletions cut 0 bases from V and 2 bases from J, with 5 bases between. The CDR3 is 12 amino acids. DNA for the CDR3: TGTGCCTGGAGTGTTGACGCCTACGAGCAGTACTTC. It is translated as CAWSVDAYEQYF.

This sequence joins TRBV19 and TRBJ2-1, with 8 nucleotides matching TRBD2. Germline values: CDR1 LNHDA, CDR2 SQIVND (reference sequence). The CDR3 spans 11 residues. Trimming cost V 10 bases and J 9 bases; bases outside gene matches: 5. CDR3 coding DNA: TGTGCCACCCGGGAGGGGACTGAGCAGTTCTTC. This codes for CATREGTEQFF.

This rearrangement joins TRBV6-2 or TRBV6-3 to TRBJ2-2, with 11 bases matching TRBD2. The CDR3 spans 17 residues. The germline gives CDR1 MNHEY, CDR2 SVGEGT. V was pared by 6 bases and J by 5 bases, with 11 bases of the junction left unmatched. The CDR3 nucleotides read TGTGCCAGCAGCGAGTTGAGACTAGCGGGGAAGACCGGGGAGCTGTTTTTT. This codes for CASSELRLAGKTGELFF.

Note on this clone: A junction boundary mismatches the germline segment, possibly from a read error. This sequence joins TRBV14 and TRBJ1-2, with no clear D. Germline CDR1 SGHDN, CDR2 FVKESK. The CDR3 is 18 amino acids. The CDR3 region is CASTQIRADGRFSYGYTF. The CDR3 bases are TGTGCCAGCACCCAAATTAGAGCAGACGGGCGATTCAGCTATGGCTACACCTTC.

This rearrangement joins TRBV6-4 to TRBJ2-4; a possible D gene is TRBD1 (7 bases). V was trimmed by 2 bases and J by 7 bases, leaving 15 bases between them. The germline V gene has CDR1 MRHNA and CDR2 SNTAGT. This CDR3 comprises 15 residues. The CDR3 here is CASSDEGAGRNIQYF. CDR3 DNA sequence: TGTGCCAGCAGTGACGAGGGGGCGGGGCGGAACATTCAGTACTTC.

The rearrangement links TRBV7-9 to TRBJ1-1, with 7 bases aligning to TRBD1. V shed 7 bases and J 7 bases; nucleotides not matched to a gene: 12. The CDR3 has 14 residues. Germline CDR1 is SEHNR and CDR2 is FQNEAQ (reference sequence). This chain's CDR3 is CASTPGGGDIEAFF. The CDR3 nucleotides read TGTGCCAGCACCCCAGGGGGTGGGGACATTGAAGCTTTCTTT.

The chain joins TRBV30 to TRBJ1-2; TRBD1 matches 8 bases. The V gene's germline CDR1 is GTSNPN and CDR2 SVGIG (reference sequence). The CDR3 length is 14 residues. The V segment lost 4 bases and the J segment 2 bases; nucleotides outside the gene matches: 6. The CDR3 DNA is TGTGCCTGGATAAGGACAGGGACCAACTATGGCTACACCTTC. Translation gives CAWIRTGTNYGYTF.

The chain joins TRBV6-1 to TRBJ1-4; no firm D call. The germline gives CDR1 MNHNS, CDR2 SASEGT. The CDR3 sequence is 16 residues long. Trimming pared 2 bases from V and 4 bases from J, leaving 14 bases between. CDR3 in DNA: TGTGCCAGCAGTGAACACCGCGGCCAGTATAATGAAAAACTGTTTTTT. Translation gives CASSEHRGQYNEKLFF.

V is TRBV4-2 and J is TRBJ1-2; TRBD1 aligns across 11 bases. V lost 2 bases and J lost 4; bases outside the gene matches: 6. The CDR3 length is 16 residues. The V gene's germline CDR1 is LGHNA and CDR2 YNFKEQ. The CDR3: CASSQPGTGGSYGYTF. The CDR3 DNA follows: TGTGCCAGCAGCCAACCCGGGACAGGGGGGTCCTATGGCTACACCTTC.

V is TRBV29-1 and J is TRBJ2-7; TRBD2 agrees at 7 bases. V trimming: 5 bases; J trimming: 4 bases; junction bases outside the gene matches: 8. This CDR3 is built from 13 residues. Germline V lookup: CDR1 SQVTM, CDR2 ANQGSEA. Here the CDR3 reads CSVTGGDVYEQYF. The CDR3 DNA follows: TGCAGCGTTACGGGAGGTGATGTGTACGAGCAGTACTTC.

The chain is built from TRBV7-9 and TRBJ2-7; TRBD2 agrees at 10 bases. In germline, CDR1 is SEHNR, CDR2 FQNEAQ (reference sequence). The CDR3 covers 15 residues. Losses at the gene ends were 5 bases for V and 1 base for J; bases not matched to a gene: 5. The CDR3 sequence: CASSGLAGGSYEQYF. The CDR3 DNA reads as TGTGCCAGCAGCGGTTTAGCGGGGGGATCCTACGAGCAGTACTTC.

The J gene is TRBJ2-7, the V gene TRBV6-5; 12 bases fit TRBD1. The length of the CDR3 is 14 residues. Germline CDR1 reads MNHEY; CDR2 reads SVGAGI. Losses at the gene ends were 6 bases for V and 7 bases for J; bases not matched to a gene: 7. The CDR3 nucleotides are TGTGCCAGCAGCACGGGACAGGGGGCGGGTGAGCAGTACTTC. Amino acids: CASSTGQGAGEQYF.

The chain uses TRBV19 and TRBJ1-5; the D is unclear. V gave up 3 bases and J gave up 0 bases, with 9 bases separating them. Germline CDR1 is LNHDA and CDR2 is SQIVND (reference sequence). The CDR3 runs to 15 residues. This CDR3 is CASSIPDGSNQPQHF. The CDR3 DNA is TGTGCCAGTAGTATTCCCGACGGTAGCAATCAGCCCCAGCATTTT. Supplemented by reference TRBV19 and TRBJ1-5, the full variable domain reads DGGITQSPKYLFRKEGQNVTLSCEQNLNHDAMYWYRQDPGQGLRLIYYSQIVNDFQKGDIAEGYSVSREKKESFPLTVTSAQKNPTAFYLCASSIPDGSNQPQHFGDGTRLSIL.

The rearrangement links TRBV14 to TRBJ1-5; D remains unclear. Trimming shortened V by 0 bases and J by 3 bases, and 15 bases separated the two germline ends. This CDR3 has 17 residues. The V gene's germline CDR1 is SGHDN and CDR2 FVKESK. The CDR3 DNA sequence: TGTGCCAGCAGCCAAGAATTCCGGAACAGATCCAATCAGCCCCAGCATTTT. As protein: CASSQEFRNRSNQPQHF.

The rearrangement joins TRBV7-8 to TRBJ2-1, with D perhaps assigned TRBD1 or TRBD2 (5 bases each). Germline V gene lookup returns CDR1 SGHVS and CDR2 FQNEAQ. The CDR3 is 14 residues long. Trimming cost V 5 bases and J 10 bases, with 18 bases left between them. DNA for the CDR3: TGTGCCAGCAGCCTCCCTGGTGGGGGACGGGAGCAGTTCTTC. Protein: CASSLPGGGREQFF.

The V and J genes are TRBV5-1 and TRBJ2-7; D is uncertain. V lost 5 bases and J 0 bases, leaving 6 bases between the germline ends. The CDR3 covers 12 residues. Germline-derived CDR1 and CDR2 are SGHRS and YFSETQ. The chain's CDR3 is CASSSSSYEQYF. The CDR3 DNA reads TGCGCCAGCAGTAGCTCCTCCTACGAGCAGTACTTC.

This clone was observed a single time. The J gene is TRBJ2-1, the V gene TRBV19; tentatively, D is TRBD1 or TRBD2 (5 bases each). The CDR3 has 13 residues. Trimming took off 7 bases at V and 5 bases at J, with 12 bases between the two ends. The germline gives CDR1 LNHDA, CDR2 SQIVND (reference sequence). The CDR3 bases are TGTGCCAGTATGGGGGTGAACGACAATGAGCAGTTCTTC. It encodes CASMGVNDNEQFF.

This CDR3 reads CASSVAYAGYEQYF. The CDR3 nucleotides read TGTGCCAGCAGCGTTGCCTACGCCGGCTACGAGCAGTACTTC. The genes are TRBV9 and TRBJ2-7, with D unresolved. Trimming shortened V by 2 bases and J by 3 bases, and 12 bases separated the two germline ends. This CDR3 contains 14 residues. Germline CDR1 and CDR2: SGDLS and YYNGEE.

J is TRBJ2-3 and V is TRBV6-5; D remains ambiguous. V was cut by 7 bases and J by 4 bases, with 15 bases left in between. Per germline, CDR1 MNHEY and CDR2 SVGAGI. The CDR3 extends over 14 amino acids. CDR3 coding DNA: TGTGCCAGCACGTGGGAAAGGCTGGCAGATACGCAGTATTTT. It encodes CASTWERLADTQYF.

This CDR3 is CASRRGEGYTF. The CDR3, as DNA: TGTGCCAGTCGCAGGGGGGAAGGCTACACCTTC. V gene TRBV19 combines with J gene TRBJ1-2; 7 bases match TRBD1. The CDR3 loop spans 11 amino acids. The germline V gene encodes CDR1 LNHDA and CDR2 SQIVND (reference sequence). V trimming: 8 bases; J trimming: 8 bases; junction bases outside the gene matches: 5.

Written as DNA, the CDR3 is TGTGCCAGCAGCCCAGACGGGGGCCGACTTGAAGCTTTCTTT. Protein sequence: CASSPDGGRLEAFF. V gene TRBV3-1 (or the pseudogene TRBV3-2) combines with J gene TRBJ1-1; weak D call: TRBD1 (6 bases). CDR3 size: 14 residues. V lost 4 bases to trimming and J lost 7 bases, with 16 bases between them. Germline V lookup: CDR1 LGHDT, CDR2 YNNKEL (reference sequence).

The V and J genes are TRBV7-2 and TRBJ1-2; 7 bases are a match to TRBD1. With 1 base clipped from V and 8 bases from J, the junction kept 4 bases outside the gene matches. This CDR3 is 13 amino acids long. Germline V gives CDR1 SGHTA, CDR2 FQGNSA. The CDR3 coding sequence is TGTGCCAGCAGCTTAGAGGGGGCGCGGGGCTACACCTTC. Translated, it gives CASSLEGARGYTF. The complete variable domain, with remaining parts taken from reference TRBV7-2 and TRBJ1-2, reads GAGVSQSPSNKVTEKGKDVELRCDPISGHTALYWYRQSLGQGLEFLIYFQGNSAPDKSGLPSDRFSAERTGGSVSTLTIQRTQQEDSAVYLCASSLEGARGYTFGSGTRLTVV.